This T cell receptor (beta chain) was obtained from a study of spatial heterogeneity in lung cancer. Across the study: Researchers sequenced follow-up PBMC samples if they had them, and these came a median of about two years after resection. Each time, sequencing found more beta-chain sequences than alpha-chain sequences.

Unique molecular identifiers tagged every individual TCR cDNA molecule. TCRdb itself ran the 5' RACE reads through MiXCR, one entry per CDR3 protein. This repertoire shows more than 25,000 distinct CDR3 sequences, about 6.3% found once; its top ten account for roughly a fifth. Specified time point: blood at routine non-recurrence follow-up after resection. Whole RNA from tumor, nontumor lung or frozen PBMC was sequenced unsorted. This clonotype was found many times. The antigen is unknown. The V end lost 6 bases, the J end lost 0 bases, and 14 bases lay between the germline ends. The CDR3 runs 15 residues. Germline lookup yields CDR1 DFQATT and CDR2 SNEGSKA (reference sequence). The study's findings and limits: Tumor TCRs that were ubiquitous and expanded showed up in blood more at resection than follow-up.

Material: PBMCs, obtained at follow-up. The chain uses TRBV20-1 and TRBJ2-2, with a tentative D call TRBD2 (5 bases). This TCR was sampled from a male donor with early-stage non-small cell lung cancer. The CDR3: CSANSGSTNTGELFF. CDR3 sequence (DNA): TGCAGTGCGAACTCGGGGAGTACGAACACCGGGGAGCTGTTTTTT.